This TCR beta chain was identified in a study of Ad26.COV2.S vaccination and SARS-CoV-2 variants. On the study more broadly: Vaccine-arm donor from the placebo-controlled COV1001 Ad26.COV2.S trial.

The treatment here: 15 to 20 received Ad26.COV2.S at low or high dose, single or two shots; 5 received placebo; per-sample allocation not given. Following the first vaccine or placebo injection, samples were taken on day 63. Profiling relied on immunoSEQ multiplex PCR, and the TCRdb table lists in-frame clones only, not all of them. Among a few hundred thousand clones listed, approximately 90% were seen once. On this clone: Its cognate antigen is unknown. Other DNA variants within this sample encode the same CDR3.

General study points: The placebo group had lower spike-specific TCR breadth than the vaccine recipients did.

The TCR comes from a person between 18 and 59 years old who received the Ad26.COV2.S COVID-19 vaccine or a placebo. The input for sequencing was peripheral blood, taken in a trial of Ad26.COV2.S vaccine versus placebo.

The CDR3 here is CASRASGSYEQYF. The CDR3 region has the DNA TGTGCCAGTAGGGCTAGCGGGTCATACGAGCAGTACTTC. The chain employs TRBV19 and TRBJ2-7, with 8 bases lining up with TRBD2. The CDR3 has 13 amino acids. V was clipped by 6 bases and J by 4 bases; unmatched bases: 5. CDR1 and CDR2 from the germline V gene are LNHDA and SQIVND (reference sequence).